Below are 32 T cell receptor beta chains sequenced from a single sample in a study of blood T cell repertoires in COVID-19. The repertoire was sequenced with immunoSEQ multiplex PCR; TCRdb's copy has only in-frame clones and lacks some. The sample holds hundreds of thousands of clones, roughly 80% seen once. The sequenced sample consisted of peripheral blood. The source is an elderly woman with acute or convalescent COVID-19.

The rearrangement uses TRBV27 and TRBJ2-2; 10 nucleotides agree with TRBD2. This CDR3 region has 16 residues. V shed 5 bases, J shed 3 bases, and the junction held 6 bases outside the gene matches. Looked up from germline, CDR1 is MNHEY and CDR2 is SMNVEV (reference sequence). This CDR3 is CASSPGGLAYTGELFF. CDR3 nucleotide sequence: TGTGCCAGCAGTCCAGGGGGACTAGCGTACACCGGGGAGCTGTTTTTT.

This clone was seen a single time. The chain uses TRBV7-8 and TRBJ2-5, with D perhaps matching TRBD1 (6 bases). Deletions cut 5 bases from V and 5 bases from J, with 15 bases between. This CDR3 has 14 residues. Germline lookup yields CDR1 SGHVS and CDR2 FQNEAQ. The CDR3 loop reads CASSATGLLETQYF. The CDR3 region has the DNA TGTGCCAGCAGCGCGACAGGCCTCCTGGAGACCCAGTACTTC.

This rearrangement joins TRBV28 to TRBJ1-1; 7 positions agree with TRBD1. V lost 1 base to trimming and J lost 4 bases; unmatched junction nucleotides: 9. CDR1 and CDR2 from the germline V gene are MDHEN and SYDVKM. This CDR3 contains 16 residues. CDR3 sequence reads: CASSLFRRTGITEAFF. The CDR3 DNA is TGTGCCAGCAGTTTATTTAGGAGGACAGGAATCACTGAAGCTTTCTTT.

The chain carries TRBV28 and TRBJ1-2; D is perhaps TRBD1 (6 bases). Germline lookup yields CDR1 MDHEN and CDR2 SYDVKM. The CDR3 is 13 residues long. The ends were cut back, 2 bases at V and 4 bases at J, with 8 bases in the middle. The CDR3 loop is CASSLGTTYGYTF. DNA of the CDR3: TGTGCCAGCAGTTTAGGGACAACCTATGGCTACACCTTC.

V usage is TRBV4-1 and J usage is TRBJ1-2; weak D call: TRBD1 (6 bases). Trimming shortened V by 0 bases and J by 2 bases, and 10 bases separated the two germline ends. The length of the CDR3 is 15 residues. Germline V gene data show CDR1 as MGHRA and CDR2 as YSYEKL. The CDR3: CASSQDPRGNYGYTF. CDR3 DNA: TGCGCCAGCAGCCAAGATCCTAGGGGGAACTATGGCTACACCTTC.

The chain carries TRBV12-5 and TRBJ2-7; perhaps TRBD1 as D (6 bases). V lost 6 bases and J 0 bases, leaving 15 bases between the germline ends. This CDR3 region has 15 residues. Germline V gives CDR1 LGHNT, CDR2 FRNRAP. CDR3 DNA sequence: TGTGCTAGTGGCCGCTTAGGGGGAAGCTCCTACGAGCAGTACTTC. This encodes CASGRLGGSSYEQYF.

The rearrangement links TRBV11-3 to TRBJ2-5; 13 bases map to TRBD2. Germline CDR1 SGHNT, CDR2 YENEEA. V dropped 5 bases and J dropped 5; count of bases not matched to a gene: 5. The length of the CDR3 is 15 residues. The CDR3: CASSLGLAGEETQYF. DNA for the CDR3: TGTGCCAGCAGCCTCGGACTAGCGGGGGAGGAGACCCAGTACTTC.

Of note for this clone: At one end the junction does not follow the germline gene, possibly because of a read error. The J gene is TRBJ2-2, the V gene TRBV7-9; 7 bases map to TRBD2. Germline loops: CDR1 SEHNR, CDR2 FQNEAQ (reference sequence). The CDR3 runs 15 residues. The DNA for the CDR3 is TGTGCCAGCAGCCTAGCGGAGGGGCCCACCGGGGAGCTGTTTTTT. This gives the protein CASSLAEGPTGELFF.

In the case of this clone: Sequence at one end of the junction differs from germline and may be a read error. The same CDR3 arises from other DNA sequences in this sample as well. J is TRBJ1-6 and V is TRBV5-4; D is possibly TRBD1 (5 bases). CDR3 length: 15 amino acids. Germline V gene sequence: CDR1 SGHNT, CDR2 YYREEE (reference sequence). The CDR3 reads CASSPREGRNSPLHF. The CDR3 region has the DNA TGTGCCAGCAGCCCCAGGGAGGGACGTAATTCGCCCCTCCACTTT.

In DNA form, the CDR3 reads TGTGCCAGCAGCCCCGTATCGGGGGAACCCTCAGATACGCAGTATTTT. It yields the protein CASSPVSGEPSDTQYF. The chain joins TRBV3-1 (or the pseudogene TRBV3-2) to TRBJ2-3, with D maybe TRBD2 (6 bases). The CDR3 spans 16 residues. Germline values: CDR1 LGHDT, CDR2 YNNKEL (reference sequence). Trimming took 4 bases from V and 4 from J, leaving 18 bases between them.

The chain recombines TRBV12-3 or TRBV12-4 with TRBJ1-5, with TRBD1 matching 9 bases. Trimming at V came to 6 bases and at J to 5 bases, leaving 2 bases not matched to a gene. The CDR3 extends over 13 amino acids. The CDR3 nucleotides are TGTGCCAGCAGGCGGACAGGGGATCAGCCCCAGCATTTT. This gives the protein CASRRTGDQPQHF.

This clone turned up a few times. This chain connects TRBV19 to TRBJ1-5; the D is unclear. Germline CDR1 is LNHDA and CDR2 is SQIVND (reference sequence). This CDR3 spans 14 amino acids. Trimming left V 0 bases short and J 6 bases short, with 9 bases between. CDR3 amino acids: CASSIDGYGQPQHF. The CDR3 DNA follows: TGTGCCAGTAGTATAGACGGGTACGGTCAGCCCCAGCATTTT.

V and J are TRBV4-2 and TRBJ2-5, with a possible D match to TRBD1 (6 bases). The CDR3 sequence is 18 residues long. Trimming took off 3 bases at V and 4 bases at J, with 24 bases between the two ends. Germline CDR1 is LGHNA and CDR2 is YNFKEQ. The CDR3 spells CASSQGGWGREIGETQYF. The DNA of the CDR3 is TGTGCCAGCAGCCAGGGTGGGTGGGGGCGAGAAATTGGAGAGACCCAGTACTTC.

V usage is TRBV6-1 and J usage is TRBJ1-2; D gene unclear. The CDR3 has 15 residues. The germline V gene has CDR1 MNHNS and CDR2 SASEGT. Trimming removed 1 base from V and 8 bases from J, with 17 bases in between. In DNA form, the CDR3 reads TGTGCCAGCAGTGAAGATATTTCACGGGTCCTCGGCTACACCTTC. As protein: CASSEDISRVLGYTF.

The chain uses TRBV2 and TRBJ1-1; D remains unclear. The germline V gene encodes CDR1 SNHLY and CDR2 FYNNEI. V was cut by 1 base and J by 3 bases, with 18 bases left in between. The CDR3 has 17 residues. This CDR3 is CASSEVGVSVLHTEAFF. For the CDR3, the DNA is TGTGCCAGCAGTGAAGTCGGGGTATCTGTACTTCACACTGAAGCTTTCTTT.

The chain is built from TRBV19 and TRBJ1-5, with no clear D. The CDR3 totals 14 residues. The germline CDR1 and CDR2 sequences are LNHDA and SQIVND (reference sequence). The germline V and J ends were trimmed by 5 bases and 4 bases, with 12 bases remaining between them. CDR3 in amino acids: CASSAWEGNQPQHF. In nucleotides, the CDR3 is TGTGCCAGTAGTGCCTGGGAGGGAAATCAGCCCCAGCATTTT.

The genes are TRBV18 and TRBJ1-6; 8 nucleotides agree with TRBD1. J lost 9 bases, V lost 6 bases, and 7 bases had no gene match. This CDR3 spans 14 amino acids. Germline V CDR1 and CDR2: KGHSH, LQKENI. CDR3 nucleotide sequence: TGTGCCAGCTCCTCGACAGGGGATGGTTCACCCCTCCACTTT. Encoded protein: CASSSTGDGSPLHF.

This clone has just a few counts. This sequence joins TRBV28 and TRBJ1-5; D perhaps matches TRBD1 (6 bases). CDR1 is MDHEN and CDR2 is SYDVKM in the germline V gene. The CDR3 has 15 residues. V was clipped by 7 bases and J by 6 bases, with 19 bases between them. The CDR3 DNA reads TGTGCCAGCATTTCGCCCGGGGGGCCGGGTCAGCCCCAGCATTTT. Protein sequence: CASISPGGPGQPQHF.

The chain combines TRBV3-1 (or the pseudogene TRBV3-2) with TRBJ2-1; 8 bases match TRBD2. Trimming at V came to 4 bases and at J to 8 bases, leaving 10 bases not matched to a gene. Germline V gene data show CDR1 as LGHDT and CDR2 as YNNKEL (reference sequence). CDR3 length equals 15 residues. Here the CDR3 DNA reads TGTGCCAGCAGCCTTGGACTAGCCCCCTCGGATGAGCAGTTCTTC. Translation: CASSLGLAPSDEQFF.

The chain recombines TRBV7-9 with TRBJ1-5, with D unresolved. V lost 1 base to trimming and J lost 0 bases, with 16 bases between them. Per the germline V gene, CDR1 is SEHNR and CDR2 is FQNEAQ (reference sequence). The CDR3 sequence is 18 residues long. CDR3 in DNA: TGTGCCAGCAGCTTAGTAAGAGGCAGCGACTATAGCAATCAGCCCCAGCATTTT. Protein product: CASSLVRGSDYSNQPQHF.

The chain employs TRBV2 and TRBJ1-3, with unresolved D. The CDR3 extends over 14 amino acids. V was clipped by 4 bases and J by 0 bases, with 7 bases between them. Germline V lookup: CDR1 SNHLY, CDR2 FYNNEI. The CDR3 DNA sequence: TGTGCCAGCAGTGGGGCCCTCTCTGGAAACACCATATATTTT. Residues: CASSGALSGNTIYF.

The rearrangement joins TRBV11-2 to TRBJ2-5; TRBD1 is a possible D gene (5 bases). The CDR3 runs 14 residues. Germline V gene lookup returns CDR1 SGHAT and CDR2 FQNNGV. Trimming left V 5 bases short and J 5 bases short, with 15 bases between. CDR3 amino acids: CASSKGLGVETQYF. Here the CDR3 DNA reads TGTGCCAGCAGCAAGGGGCTAGGGGTGGAGACCCAGTACTTC.

The chain combines TRBV9 with TRBJ2-7; D gene ambiguous. Germline V gives CDR1 SGDLS, CDR2 YYNGEE. CDR3 size: 17 residues. With 0 bases removed from V and 3 bases from J, the gap between germline ends came to 19 bases. DNA of the CDR3: TGTGCCAGCAGCGTAGGAGCAGCAGGTCGACCTCTCTACGAGCAGTACTTC. Translation gives CASSVGAAGRPLYEQYF.

The chain links TRBV21-1 to TRBJ1-5; the table's D call, TRBD1, was not checked against the DNA. TRBV21-1 is marked as a pseudogene. This CDR3 region has 16 residues. As DNA, the CDR3 is TGTGCCAGCACCCCTCCGGGGACAGGGAAGGGACAGCCCCAGCATTTT. Protein product: CASTPPGTGKGQPQHF.

The V and J genes are TRBV29-1 and TRBJ2-3; D may be TRBD2 (6 bases). Trimming cost V 3 bases and J 4 bases, with 14 bases left between them. The CDR3 spans 14 residues. Germline V gene sequence: CDR1 SQVTM, CDR2 ANQGSEA. The CDR3 DNA sequence: TGCAGCGTTGATACGGGCGGAGGGTCAGATACGCAGTATTTT. It yields the protein CSVDTGGGSDTQYF.

This clone was seen a single time. The CDR3 region is CASTGQVPQPQHF. The CDR3 region has the DNA TGTGCCAGCACGGGACAGGTGCCTCAGCCCCAGCATTTT. The genes are TRBV6-6 and TRBJ1-5; 8 nucleotides match TRBD1. There are 13 residues in the CDR3. Losses at the gene ends were 7 bases for V and 6 bases for J; bases not matched to a gene: 5. CDR1 is MNHNY, CDR2 SVGAGI, per germline (reference sequence).

The CDR3 loop is CASSLFDGSYEQYF. In DNA, the CDR3 is TGTGCCAGCAGTTTATTCGACGGGAGCTACGAGCAGTACTTC. The V and J genes are TRBV27 and TRBJ2-7; weak D call: TRBD2 (6 bases). CDR3 size: 14 residues. Trimming left V 1 base short and J 3 bases short, with 10 bases between. Germline CDR1 MNHEY, CDR2 SMNVEV (reference sequence).

The chain carries TRBV18 and TRBJ2-7; no reliable D call. This CDR3 is 14 amino acids long. From germline, CDR1 is KGHSH and CDR2 LQKENI. With 3 bases removed from V and 2 bases from J, the gap between germline ends came to 11 bases. The CDR3, as DNA: TGTGCCAGCTCACCTGGAGCTGCGCCCTACGAGCAGTACTTC. Translation: CASSPGAAPYEQYF.

With regard to this clone: Given a much more abundant clone one base away, this may be a read error. V is TRBV6-6 and J is TRBJ1-1, with 8 bases lining up with TRBD1. From germline, CDR1 is MNHNY and CDR2 SVGAGI (reference sequence). This CDR3 is 13 amino acids long. V dropped 6 bases and J dropped 1; count of bases not matched to a gene: 1. CDR3 DNA sequence: TGTGCCAGCAGGGGACAGGCGAACACTGAAGCTTTCTTT. Its translation is CASRGQANTEAFF.

This sequence joins TRBV6-6 and TRBJ1-2, with 9 bases aligning to TRBD1. This CDR3 is 15 amino acids long. The V gene end was trimmed by 4 bases and the J gene end by 5 bases; junction bases not matched to a gene: 8. Germline values: CDR1 MNHNY, CDR2 SVGAGI (reference sequence). The CDR3 sequence: CASSSGQGSAYGYTF. Written as DNA, the CDR3 is TGTGCCAGCAGTTCAGGACAGGGGTCTGCTTATGGCTACACCTTC.

The chain recombines TRBV29-1 with TRBJ1-1, with 7 bases aligning to TRBD1. The germline V gene has CDR1 SQVTM and CDR2 ANQGSEA. The CDR3 covers 13 residues. After removal of 6 bases from V and 4 bases from J, the junction contained 8 bases not matched to a gene. For the CDR3, the DNA is TGCAGCGTGGCCCACAGGGGTTCCACTGAAGCTTTCTTT. Protein product: CSVAHRGSTEAFF.

The CDR3 DNA follows: TGTGCCTGGAGTCCCCCCCTGGGGGGTACGCAGTATTTT. Translation gives CAWSPPLGGTQYF. The V call is TRBV30, the J call TRBJ2-3, with a possible D match to TRBD2 (6 bases). Trimming took off 2 bases at V and 8 bases at J, with 14 bases between the two ends. Germline V lookup: CDR1 GTSNPN, CDR2 SVGIG (reference sequence). The CDR3 consists of 13 residues.